This TCR beta chain was found in a study of metastatic and nonmetastatic thyroid tumors. Across the whole study: Peripheral blood and tumor or nodule samples from malignant and benign thyroid patients were compared.

None of the patients had undergone any treatment ahead of thyroid surgery. Germline V gene sequence: CDR1 SGHRS, CDR2 YFSETQ. CDR3 length equals 17 residues. The V and J ends lost 2 bases and 0 bases respectively, with 18 bases between them. This clone is categorized as medium-sized (0.01 to 0.1%). Its cognate antigen is unknown. Per the original data handling: The study took CDR3 differences across clinicopathological groups and made a distant-metastasis classifier for papillary thyroid cancer from them. Through MiXCR, TCRdb re-clonotyped the PCR reads. TCRdb's processing, not the authors', yielded these V and J calls. This table holds approximately 44,000 clones, more than 25% found once. Study results and limitations: As reported, TCR beta diversity in blood and tumor was significantly higher in malignant thyroid tumors than in benign nodules.

The TCR sequence derives from a male donor with papillary thyroid cancer or a benign thyroid nodule (not recorded which). Some clones in this sample may be carry-over from other donors' samples. The rearrangement uses TRBV5-1 and TRBJ2-7, with unresolved D. Specimen: blood. This CDR3 is CASSFGRLPRSSYEQYF. CDR3 sequence (DNA): TGCGCCAGCAGCTTTGGTAGACTCCCGAGGAGCTCCTACGAGCAGTACTTC.